This T cell receptor beta chain was retrieved from a study of T cells after yellow fever vaccination. Broader study findings: Within FACS-sorted repertoires, abundant clonotypes contaminating from the bulk population could be present.

Germline V gene lookup returns CDR1 DFQATT and CDR2 SNEGSKA (reference sequence). This CDR3 contains 17 residues. Trimming at V came to 6 bases and at J to 0 bases, leaving 9 bases not matched to a gene. The TCR cDNA carried a universal primer site and UMIs from 5'RACE template switching. TCRdb re-called the 5' RACE reads with MiXCR, one entry per CDR3 protein. This sample has some 350,000 distinct CDR3 sequences, with roughly 10% found just once. As to this clonotype: As yet, its antigen is unknown.

This chain connects TRBV20-1 to TRBJ2-3; 13 bases match TRBD2. The sample was PBMCs, taken on the day of the first yellow fever vaccination. The TCR originated in a man aged 18 to 30 who received the YFV17D yellow fever vaccine. The CDR3 DNA reads as TGCAGTGCCCCCGGGACTAGCGGGACCAGAAGCACAGATACGCAGTATTTT. Translating it yields CSAPGTSGTRSTDTQYF.